The next 3 T cell receptor beta chains were all read from a single sample in a study of OX40 agonist ivuxolimab in advanced cancers. Library construction relied on the immunoSEQ multiplex PCR assay. TCRdb provides this immuneACCESS table in a form limited to in-frame rearrangements. Some clones are lacking; in checked studies, under half of them reflect an unresolved V gene, and why the rest are absent is not known. Within this sample are roughly 26,000 clones, with more than 70% of them counted one time only. The ten largest account for 20% to 25% of the sample. This specimen consisted of CD4+ or CD8+ T cells sorted from blood, obtained in a trial of the OX40 agonist ivuxolimab. The source is an adult with an advanced solid tumor such as melanoma, head and neck, liver or kidney cancer.

J is TRBJ2-7 and V is TRBV5-1; D is perhaps TRBD2 (6 bases). This CDR3 region has 13 residues. With 4 bases removed from V and 3 bases from J, the gap between germline ends came to 11 bases. Germline assignment: CDR1 SGHRS and CDR2 YFSETQ. CDR3 residues: CASSPGGIYEQYF. CDR3 DNA: TGCGCCAGCAGCCCCGGAGGGATCTACGAGCAGTACTTC.

The rearrangement links TRBV7-6 to TRBJ2-7; weak D call: TRBD1 (6 bases). V was trimmed by 5 bases and J by 4 bases, leaving 15 bases between them. Germline lookup yields CDR1 SGHVS and CDR2 FNYEAQ. This CDR3 comprises 14 residues. CDR3 nucleotide sequence: TGTGCCAGCAGCGGGGGCCTAACGGCGTACGAGCAGTACTTC. This encodes CASSGGLTAYEQYF. The full variable domain, completed using reference TRBV7-6 and TRBJ2-7, is GAGVSQSPRYKVTKRGQDVALRCDPISGHVSLYWYRQALGQGPEFLTYFNYEAQQDKSGLPNDRFSAERPEGSISTLTIQRTEQRDSAMYRCASSGGLTAYEQYFGPGTRLTVT.

The chain combines TRBV5-8 with TRBJ2-7; D is uncertain. Trimming left V 0 bases short and J 1 base short, with 5 bases between. Germline values: CDR1 SGHTS, CDR2 YDEGEE. CDR3 length: 13 residues. CDR3 loop: CASSLVGSYEQYF. As DNA, the CDR3 is TGTGCCAGCAGCTTGGTCGGATCCTACGAGCAGTACTTC.